These 7 T cell receptor beta chains were all obtained from the same sample, sequenced in a study of OX40 agonist ivuxolimab in advanced cancers. Here immunoSEQ multiplex PCR was the method, and the copy in TCRdb shows in-frame clones only, minus some. The sample includes 55,000 to 70,000 clones, over 80% of them seen just once. Sequences were derived from CD4+ or CD8+ T cells sorted from blood, sampled in a trial of the OX40 agonist ivuxolimab. The receptors originated from an adult with an advanced solid tumor such as melanoma, head and neck, liver or kidney cancer.

The rearrangement joins TRBV28 to TRBJ1-6, with D unclear. The CDR3 covers 11 residues. CDR1 and CDR2 (germline): MDHEN, SYDVKM. V gave up 5 bases and J gave up 13 bases, with 9 bases separating them. CDR3 sequence: CASSEGPPLHF. The CDR3 nucleotides are TGTGCCAGCAGTGAAGGTCCCCCCCTCCACTTT.

This clone was counted many times. The genes are TRBV30 and TRBJ1-3; D may be TRBD1 (5 bases). Germline lookup yields CDR1 GTSNPN and CDR2 SVGIG (reference sequence). V dropped 3 bases and J dropped 2 bases, with 11 bases sitting between them. The CDR3 loop spans 14 amino acids. Here the CDR3 reads CAWSPGYAGNTIYF. The CDR3 DNA follows: TGTGCCTGGAGCCCAGGGTATGCTGGAAACACCATATATTTT.

This chain connects TRBV4-1 to TRBJ1-3, with 9 bases matching TRBD1. With 6 bases clipped from V and 3 bases from J, the junction kept 9 bases outside the gene matches. From germline, CDR1 is MGHRA and CDR2 YSYEKL. This CDR3 has 16 residues. The CDR3, as DNA: TGCGCCAGCAGTCCGGGACAGGGTTCGGATGGAAACACCATATATTTT. This encodes CASSPGQGSDGNTIYF.

V and J are TRBV11-2 and TRBJ1-3; D unresolved. The CDR3 runs to 17 residues. Trimming took 2 bases from V and 0 from J, leaving 14 bases between them. CDR1 and CDR2 from the germline V gene are SGHAT and FQNNGV. This CDR3 reads CASSLFRISDSGNTIYF. The CDR3 coding sequence is TGTGCCAGCAGCTTATTTAGGATCAGTGACTCTGGAAACACCATATATTTT.

Concerning this clone itself: An end of the junction does not agree with germline; a read error may underlie this. V gene TRBV6-1 combines with J gene TRBJ2-3, with 9 bases identical to TRBD1. This CDR3 spans 15 amino acids. CDR1 is MNHNS and CDR2 is SASEGT in the germline V gene. CDR3 DNA sequence: TGTGCCAGCAGCGAAGTCCCGGGACAGGGAGATACGCAGTATTTT. The encoded protein is CASSEVPGQGDTQYF.

The V call is TRBV7-9, the J call TRBJ2-1; 7 nucleotides match TRBD2. J gave up 6 bases and V 6 bases, and 8 bases lay outside the gene matches. In germline, CDR1 is SEHNR, CDR2 FQNEAQ (reference sequence). This CDR3 is built from 14 residues. Here the CDR3 DNA reads TGTGCCAGCAGGCCCGGGGCTAGCGGCAATGAGCAGTTCTTC. Translation: CASRPGASGNEQFF.

The V gene is TRBV5-8, the J gene TRBJ2-6; a possible D gene is TRBD1 (5 bases). The germline V gene has CDR1 SGHTS and CDR2 YDEGEE. The length of the CDR3 is 13 residues. V was pared by 5 bases and J by 8 bases, with 11 bases between. In DNA, the CDR3 is TGTGCCAGCAGGTTATCAGGGACCAACGTCCTGACTTTC. Translated, it gives CASRLSGTNVLTF.